The 23 T cell receptor beta chains reported below all come from one sample, sequenced in a study of T cell changes during pregnancy in multiple sclerosis. Some clones are missing from TCRdb's copy, which holds only in-frame ones; the method was immunoSEQ multiplex PCR. The sample holds about 31,000 clones, over 80% seen once. The sequences come from CD8+ T cells from peripheral blood mononuclear cells, collected in the first trimester of pregnancy. The receptors here all came from a female donor with multiple sclerosis, enrolled in a pregnancy study.

The chain recombines TRBV4-2 with TRBJ2-5; D may be TRBD1 (6 bases). V was shortened by 1 base and J by 3 bases, with 6 bases between the two germline ends. This CDR3 is built from 13 residues. In germline, CDR1 is LGHNA, CDR2 YNFKEQ. CDR3 amino acids: CASSQGTEETQYF. As DNA, the CDR3 is TGTGCCAGCAGCCAAGGGACAGAAGAGACCCAGTACTTC.

The chain recombines TRBV28 with TRBJ2-2, with no clear D. V lost 6 bases, J lost 3 bases, and 8 bases lay in between. There are 13 residues in the CDR3. In germline, CDR1 is MDHEN, CDR2 SYDVKM. CDR3 nucleotides: TGTGCCAGCAGGGATCGGGACACCGGGGAGCTGTTTTTT. This sequence encodes CASRDRDTGELFF.

The rearrangement joins TRBV7-9 to TRBJ2-1; possible D gene TRBD2, 5 bases. V dropped 1 base and J dropped 9 bases, with 19 bases sitting between them. This CDR3 has 16 amino acids. Germline-derived CDR1 and CDR2 are SEHNR and FQNEAQ (reference sequence). CDR3 nucleotides: TGTGCCAGCAGCTTAGGGGAGACACTGGCTGCCGGTGAGCAGTTCTTC. It is translated as CASSLGETLAAGEQFF. Filled out from reference TRBV7-9 and TRBJ2-1, the complete variable domain reads DTGVSQNPRHKITKRGQNVTFRCDPISEHNRLYWYRQTLGQGPEFLTYFQNEAQLEKSRLLSDRFSAERPKGSFSTLEIQRTEQGDSAMYLCASSLGETLAAGEQFFGPGTRLTVL.

The chain uses TRBV15 and TRBJ1-6; TRBD1 matches 7 bases. CDR3 length: 15 residues. Looked up from germline, CDR1 is LNHNV and CDR2 is YYDKDF (reference sequence). The V gene end was trimmed by 5 bases and the J gene end by 8 bases; junction bases not matched to a gene: 9. The DNA for the CDR3 is TGTGCCACCAGCTGGAACAGGGGAGAAGATTCACCCCTCCACTTT. Its protein is CATSWNRGEDSPLHF.

The chain employs TRBV5-1 and TRBJ2-7, with 10 bases identical to TRBD2. Trimming at V came to 2 bases and at J to 1 base, leaving 9 bases not matched to a gene. The CDR3 is 17 residues long. Germline V gives CDR1 SGHRS, CDR2 YFSETQ. As DNA, the CDR3 is TGCGCCAGCAGCTTCCTAGCGGGAGTCTCCCCATCCTACGAGCAGTACTTC. Translated, it gives CASSFLAGVSPSYEQYF.

J is TRBJ2-7 and V is TRBV6-1, with D possibly matching TRBD1 (5 bases). The ends were cut back, 4 bases at V and 4 bases at J, with 11 bases in the middle. This CDR3 is 13 amino acids long. The V gene's germline CDR1 is MNHNS and CDR2 SASEGT. CDR3 in DNA: TGTGCCAGCAGTGGGCAGGGTATGTACGAGCAGTACTTC. Its translation: CASSGQGMYEQYF.

V usage is TRBV18 and J usage is TRBJ2-5; 7 positions match TRBD1. With V trimmed by 0 bases and J by 0 bases, 7 bases remained unmatched. The CDR3 sequence is 17 residues long. Germline CDR1 is KGHSH and CDR2 is LQKENI. This CDR3 is CASSPPGTVTNQETQYF. The CDR3 nucleotides read TGTGCCAGCTCACCACCCGGGACAGTGACGAACCAAGAGACCCAGTACTTC.

This rearrangement joins TRBV6-1 to TRBJ2-3, with TRBD2 identical over 7 bases. The CDR3 is 15 residues long. The J segment lost 2 bases and the V segment lost 4 bases, leaving 6 bases of the junction unmatched. The germline gives CDR1 MNHNS, CDR2 SASEGT. The DNA of the CDR3 is TGTGCCAGCAGTGGACCTAGCGGATACACAGATACGCAGTATTTT. Its protein product is CASSGPSGYTDTQYF.

J is TRBJ1-4 and V is TRBV5-5; a weak D match, TRBD1 (6 bases). This CDR3 spans 15 amino acids. The V gene's germline CDR1 is SGHKS and CDR2 YYEKEE (reference sequence). The germline V and J ends were trimmed by 3 bases and 6 bases, with 15 bases remaining between them. The CDR3 DNA is TGTGCCAGCAGCTCCCGGGGGGGCGGCGATGAAAAACTGTTTTTT. Its translation is CASSSRGGGDEKLFF.

This clone occurred once. The chain is built from TRBV2 and TRBJ2-3; TRBD2 matches 8 bases. The CDR3 loop spans 14 amino acids. V was pared by 8 bases and J by 4 bases, with 8 bases of the junction left unmatched. Germline V CDR1 and CDR2: SNHLY, FYNNEI. The CDR3 spells CASSPGGPADTQYF. The CDR3 bases are TGTGCCAGCTCCCCGGGAGGGCCGGCAGATACGCAGTATTTT. Filled out from reference TRBV2 and TRBJ2-3, the complete variable domain reads EPEVTQTPSHQVTQMGQEVILRCVPISNHLYFYWYRQILGQKVEFLVSFYNNEISEKSEIFDDQFSVERPDGSNFTLKIRSTKLEDSAMYFCASSPGGPADTQYFGPGTRLTVL.

The chain links TRBV30 to TRBJ2-7, with TRBD2 as a possible D gene (5 bases). Germline loops: CDR1 GTSNPN, CDR2 SVGIG (reference sequence). The CDR3 totals 13 residues. V lost 4 bases and J 2 bases, leaving 12 bases between the germline ends. The CDR3 is CAWMFSGTYEQYF. In nucleotides, the CDR3 is TGTGCCTGGATGTTCAGCGGAACCTACGAGCAGTACTTC.

As DNA, the CDR3 is TGTGCCAGCAGTTCCCTAAGTGAGCAGTTCTTC. Its translation: CASSSLSEQFF. The chain has TRBV28 and TRBJ2-1; D gene ambiguous. The CDR3 length is 11 residues. The V end lost 4 bases, the J end lost 9 bases, and 7 bases lay between the germline ends. CDR1 and CDR2 from the germline V gene are MDHEN and SYDVKM.

This sequence joins TRBV28 and TRBJ1-4, with 8 nucleotides matching TRBD1. The CDR3 contains 11 residues. Germline CDR1 is MDHEN and CDR2 is SYDVKM. The V segment lost 5 bases and the J segment 14 bases; nucleotides outside the gene matches: 4. The CDR3 loop is CASSPGQGLFF. The CDR3 DNA sequence: TGTGCCAGCAGTCCAGGACAGGGCCTGTTTTTT.

The rearrangement joins TRBV30 to TRBJ1-4; a possible D gene is TRBD1 (5 bases). There are 13 residues in the CDR3. Trimming took off 6 bases at V and 8 bases at J, with 16 bases between the two ends. In germline, CDR1 is GTSNPN, CDR2 SVGIG (reference sequence). DNA for the CDR3: TGTGCCTGTTTTCCCGGGGGAGACGAAAAACTGTTTTTT. This sequence encodes CACFPGGDEKLFF.

This clone was counted between two and nine times. This chain links TRBV7-8 with TRBJ2-7, with 10 bases fitting TRBD2. With V trimmed by 5 bases and J by 1 base, 8 bases remained unmatched. Germline CDR1 is SGHVS and CDR2 is FQNEAQ. The CDR3 length is 16 residues. CDR3 region: CASSQSGLAVSYEQYF. The CDR3 DNA reads as TGTGCCAGCAGCCAATCCGGACTAGCGGTTTCCTACGAGCAGTACTTC.

The chain is built from TRBV6-5 and TRBJ1-2; a weak D match, TRBD1 (6 bases). The CDR3 contains 13 residues. Trimming removed 5 bases at V and 4 bases at J, with 11 bases between. The germline V gene has CDR1 MNHEY and CDR2 SVGAGI. The CDR3 nucleotides read TGTGCCAGCAGTCAACAGGGAATCTATGGCTACACCTTC. As protein: CASSQQGIYGYTF.

The chain has TRBV9 and TRBJ1-2; 8 nucleotides align to TRBD1. The CDR3 covers 14 residues. Looked up from germline, CDR1 is SGDLS and CDR2 is YYNGEE. Losses at the gene ends were 1 base for V and 8 bases for J; bases not matched to a gene: 7. DNA for the CDR3: TGTGCCAGCAGCGTACTGGACAGGGACCCCGGCTACACCTTC. This encodes CASSVLDRDPGYTF.

V is TRBV11-2 and J is TRBJ2-7; TRBD2 aligns across 7 bases. In germline, CDR1 is SGHAT, CDR2 FQNNGV. This CDR3 region has 14 residues. Trimming removed 1 base from V and 2 bases from J; junction bases left unmatched: 2. The CDR3 loop reads CASSLGAGAYEQYF. CDR3 nucleotide sequence: TGTGCCAGCAGCTTAGGGGCGGGAGCCTACGAGCAGTACTTC.

The chain uses TRBV7-9 and TRBJ2-3; the D is unclear. V was shortened by 5 bases and J by 1 base, with 4 bases between the two germline ends. The germline V gene encodes CDR1 SEHNR and CDR2 FQNEAQ (reference sequence). The CDR3 covers 12 residues. The CDR3 reads CASSVGTDTQYF. CDR3 sequence (DNA): TGTGCCAGCAGCGTCGGCACAGATACGCAGTATTTT. Complete variable domain (other parts from reference TRBV7-9 and TRBJ2-3): DTGVSQNPRHKITKRGQNVTFRCDPISEHNRLYWYRQTLGQGPEFLTYFQNEAQLEKSRLLSDRFSAERPKGSFSTLEIQRTEQGDSAMYLCASSVGTDTQYFGPGTRLTVL.

This chain uses TRBV11-3 with TRBJ2-1, with 9 bases identical to TRBD2. The CDR3 is 16 residues long. Trimming removed 1 base from V and 1 base from J; junction bases left unmatched: 2. Germline CDR1 SGHNT, CDR2 YENEEA. CDR3 coding DNA: TGTGCCAGCAGCTTAGGGGCGGGAGGGTCCTACAATGAGCAGTTCTTC. Amino acid sequence: CASSLGAGGSYNEQFF.

The V gene is TRBV25-1, the J gene TRBJ2-2, with D possibly matching TRBD1 (6 bases). This CDR3 has 14 residues. The V gene's germline CDR1 is MGHDK and CDR2 SYGVNS. V lost 4 bases, J lost 7 bases, and 13 bases lay in between. The DNA of the CDR3 is TGTGCCAGCAGTGCCACAGGGCATGTCGGGGAGCTGTTTTTT. Translation gives CASSATGHVGELFF.

The chain couples TRBV9 to TRBJ2-7; 8 nucleotides line up with TRBD2. The CDR3 has 14 residues. Per germline, CDR1 SGDLS and CDR2 YYNGEE. The trim removed 3 bases at V and 7 bases at J, leaving 9 bases unmatched. The CDR3 DNA follows: TGTGCCAGCAGCGCGTCGGGCGCGGGGGGAGAGCAGTACTTC. Translated, it gives CASSASGAGGEQYF.

The chain links TRBV27 to TRBJ2-2, with D possibly TRBD1 on 5 matching bases. The CDR3 is made up of 12 amino acids. V lost 5 bases, J lost 6 bases, and 7 bases lay in between. From germline, CDR1 is MNHEY and CDR2 SMNVEV (reference sequence). The CDR3 region is CASSPRAGELFF. The CDR3 region has the DNA TGTGCCAGCAGTCCCAGGGCCGGGGAGCTGTTTTTT.